Each of the 23 T cell receptor beta chains below was sequenced from the same sample in a study of blood T cell repertoires in COVID-19. Assay used: immunoSEQ multiplex PCR; TCRdb lists only in-frame clones, some missing. The sample shows about 70,000 clones, roughly 87% of them seen only once. Sequenced: peripheral blood. Receptors originate from a man aged 80 or over with acute or convalescent COVID-19.

The CDR3 DNA is TGTGCCAGCAGCGTCCGGGACAGAGCCCAAGAGACCCAGTACTTC. The encoded protein is CASSVRDRAQETQYF. This sequence joins TRBV21-1 and TRBJ2-5; TRBD1, the table's D call, was not compared with the DNA. TRBV21-1 is described as a pseudogene. The CDR3 covers 15 residues.

On this clone itself: An end of the junction does not agree with germline; a read error may underlie this. The chain combines TRBV9 with TRBJ1-1; the D gene is possibly TRBD1 (5 bases). Germline lookup yields CDR1 SGDLS and CDR2 YYNGEE. The CDR3 covers 14 residues. The DNA of the CDR3 is TGTGCCAGCAGCGTAGGCGGGACCCTCACTGAAACTTTCTTT. Encoded protein: CASSVGGTLTETFF.

This clone appeared a single time. The chain has TRBV19 and TRBJ2-6, with 8 bases aligning to TRBD1. The V and J ends lost 1 base and 0 bases, in that order; junction bases with no gene match: 2. Germline lookup yields CDR1 LNHDA and CDR2 SQIVND (reference sequence). The CDR3 runs 17 residues. CDR3 nucleotides: TGTGCCAGTAGTATAGGGACAGGGCCCTCTGGGGCCAACGTCCTGACTTTC. Translating gives CASSIGTGPSGANVLTF.

There are a few counts of this clone. The chain employs TRBV2 and TRBJ2-1, with 8 bases aligning to TRBD2. This CDR3 contains 13 residues. Germline trimming cut 4 bases from V and 9 bases from J; bases unmatched to any gene: 5. Germline CDR1 reads SNHLY; CDR2 reads FYNNEI. The CDR3 reads CASSASGSVEQFF. The CDR3, as DNA: TGTGCCAGCAGTGCCAGCGGGAGTGTTGAGCAGTTCTTC.

This chain connects TRBV5-6 to TRBJ2-2, with D unresolved. Germline V lookup: CDR1 SGHDT, CDR2 YYEEEE. Trimming pared 0 bases from V and 6 bases from J, leaving 12 bases between. This CDR3 comprises 15 residues. Here the CDR3 DNA reads TGTGCCAGCAGCTTGGGTTGGCTCCAAGCCGGGGAGCTGTTTTTT. This codes for CASSLGWLQAGELFF.

The chain links TRBV9 to TRBJ1-4, with D possibly being TRBD1 (5 bases). Trimming took off 4 bases at V and 4 bases at J, with 8 bases between the two ends. The CDR3 is made up of 13 amino acids. Germline V gene sequence: CDR1 SGDLS, CDR2 YYNGEE. DNA for the CDR3: TGTGCCAGCAGCTCGGGGGTTAATGAAAAACTGTTTTTT. It yields the protein CASSSGVNEKLFF.

The rearrangement links TRBV2 to TRBJ1-3; 12 nucleotides agree with TRBD1. The germline CDR1 and CDR2 sequences are SNHLY and FYNNEI. The CDR3 is made up of 15 amino acids. Trimming took 8 bases from V and 2 from J; bases not matched to a gene: 4. CDR3 residues: CASGGQGAAGNTIYF. In DNA, the CDR3 is TGTGCCAGCGGGGGACAGGGGGCGGCTGGAAACACCATATATTTT.

This chain links TRBV18 with TRBJ2-7, with 12 bases lining up with TRBD2. Germline CDR1 reads KGHSH; CDR2 reads LQKENI. The CDR3 extends over 14 amino acids. The ends lost 5 bases at V and 5 bases at J; junction bases unmatched: 4. CDR3: CASSTGLAGHEQYF. DNA of the CDR3: TGTGCCAGCTCAACTGGACTAGCGGGACACGAGCAGTACTTC.

CDR3 sequence reads: CASSGGTSGRMDEQFF. In DNA, the CDR3 is TGTGCCAGCAGCGGCGGGACTAGCGGGAGAATGGATGAGCAGTTCTTC. The chain carries TRBV9 and TRBJ2-1, with 14 nucleotides matching TRBD2. Unmatched junction bases numbered 7, after V lost 3 bases and J lost 8 bases. This CDR3 has 16 amino acids. The V gene's germline CDR1 is SGDLS and CDR2 YYNGEE.

CDR3 amino acids: CASAINHSGANVLTF. CDR3 coding DNA: TGTGCCAGCGCTATTAACCACTCTGGGGCCAACGTCCTGACTTTC. This chain connects TRBV6-5 to TRBJ2-6; D gene unclear. Germline V lookup: CDR1 MNHEY, CDR2 SVGAGI. V lost 8 bases and J 0 bases, leaving 11 bases between the germline ends. This CDR3 spans 15 amino acids.

The chain has TRBV24-1 and TRBJ1-1, with D perhaps matching TRBD1 (6 bases). V shed 4 bases and J shed 3 bases, with 11 bases lying between them. The CDR3 sequence is 14 residues long. Germline CDR1 reads KGHDR; CDR2 reads SFDVKD. The CDR3 nucleotides are TGTGCCACCAGTGACTCACAGGGTTACACTGAAGCTTTCTTT. Amino acid sequence: CATSDSQGYTEAFF.

The chain is built from TRBV9 and TRBJ2-1, with a possible D match to TRBD1 (6 bases). Deletions cut 1 base from V and 9 bases from J, with 17 bases between. The germline V gene encodes CDR1 SGDLS and CDR2 YYNGEE. The CDR3 extends over 15 amino acids. CDR3 coding DNA: TGTGCCAGCAGCGTACGGACGGATGGGGGCACTGAGCAGTTCTTC. Translation gives CASSVRTDGGTEQFF. The variable domain in full, completed from reference TRBV9 and TRBJ2-1, reads DSGVTQTPKHLITATGQRVTLRCSPRSGDLSVYWYQQSLDQGLQFLIQYYNGEERAKGNILERFSAQQFPDLHSELNLSSLELGDSALYFCASSVRTDGGTEQFFGPGTRLTVL.

V usage is TRBV19 and J usage is TRBJ2-1; a possible D gene is TRBD1 (6 bases). Germline values: CDR1 LNHDA, CDR2 SQIVND (reference sequence). The CDR3 is made up of 15 amino acids. Deletions cut 0 bases from V and 3 bases from J, with 9 bases between. Written as DNA, the CDR3 is TGTGCCAGTAGTATAGAGGGGGCTGTCTACAATGAGCAGTTCTTC. Residues: CASSIEGAVYNEQFF. The variable domain in full, completed from reference TRBV19 and TRBJ2-1, reads DGGITQSPKYLFRKEGQNVTLSCEQNLNHDAMYWYRQDPGQGLRLIYYSQIVNDFQKGDIAEGYSVSREKKESFPLTVTSAQKNPTAFYLCASSIEGAVYNEQFFGPGTRLTVL.

This clone came up a few times. The chain is built from TRBV5-4 and TRBJ2-7; 8 positions match TRBD2. Germline V gene data show CDR1 as SGHNT and CDR2 as YYREEE (reference sequence). The V gene end was trimmed by 0 bases and the J gene end by 6 bases; junction bases not matched to a gene: 8. CDR3 length: 15 amino acids. Here the CDR3 reads CASSLGAGDGLEQYF. The CDR3 coding sequence is TGTGCCAGCAGCTTGGGAGCGGGAGACGGGCTCGAGCAGTACTTC.

This chain joins TRBV10-1 and TRBJ2-7; 9 bases align to TRBD2. With V trimmed by 4 bases and J by 1 base, 5 bases remained unmatched. The germline gives CDR1 WNHNN, CDR2 SYGVQD (reference sequence). This CDR3 has 15 residues. The CDR3: CASSAGLARSYEQYF. For the CDR3, the DNA is TGCGCCAGCAGTGCCGGACTAGCGAGATCCTACGAGCAGTACTTC.

V and J are TRBV25-1 and TRBJ2-5; 10 bases match TRBD2. The trim removed 4 bases at V and 2 bases at J, leaving 1 base unmatched. From germline, CDR1 is MGHDK and CDR2 SYGVNS. The CDR3 totals 14 residues. The CDR3 DNA is TGTGCCAGCAGTGTACTAGCGGGGCAAGAGACCCAGTACTTC. This sequence encodes CASSVLAGQETQYF.

The genes are TRBV24-1 and TRBJ2-5, with 7 bases fitting TRBD1. Looked up from germline, CDR1 is KGHDR and CDR2 is SFDVKD. The CDR3 totals 16 residues. The junction had 14 bases not matched to a gene; V was cut back by 10 bases and J by 1 base. DNA for the CDR3: TGTGCCACGAGGAACCCGCCGCGACAGGGCCAAGAGACCCAGTACTTC. Translating it yields CATRNPPRQGQETQYF.

The V call is TRBV2, the J call TRBJ2-7; 11 bases fit TRBD2. The CDR3 has 14 amino acids. Germline trimming cut 3 bases from V and 2 bases from J; bases unmatched to any gene: 0. Germline-derived CDR1 and CDR2 are SNHLY and FYNNEI. Written as DNA, the CDR3 is TGTGCCAGCAGTGAGGGACTAGCGGCCTACGAGCAGTACTTC. This codes for CASSEGLAAYEQYF.

The CDR3 loop reads CASSGQINEKLFF. In DNA form, the CDR3 reads TGTGCCAGCTCGGGACAGATTAATGAAAAACTGTTTTTT. This rearrangement joins TRBV18 to TRBJ1-4, with 7 bases lining up with TRBD1. Trimming at V came to 6 bases and at J to 4 bases, leaving 2 bases not matched to a gene. Per germline, CDR1 KGHSH and CDR2 LQKENI. The CDR3 has 13 residues. The whole variable domain, filled in from reference TRBV18 and TRBJ1-4, reads NAGVMQNPRHLVRRRGQEARLRCSPMKGHSHVYWYRQLPEEGLKFMVYLQKENIIDESGMPKERFSAEFPKEGPSILRIQQVVRGDSAAYFCASSGQINEKLFFGSGTQLSVL.

The chain links TRBV5-1 to TRBJ1-4; D not resolved. The germline V and J ends were trimmed by 0 bases and 0 bases, with 9 bases remaining between them. The CDR3 spans 16 residues. Germline-derived CDR1 and CDR2 are SGHRS and YFSETQ. Here the CDR3 reads CASSLGATSTNEKLFF. The CDR3 DNA reads as TGCGCCAGCAGCTTGGGAGCGACTTCAACTAATGAAAAACTGTTTTTT.

This chain links TRBV7-9 with TRBJ1-2; possible D gene TRBD1, 6 bases. V was shortened by 4 bases and J by 2 bases, with 11 bases between the two germline ends. The length of the CDR3 is 14 residues. Per the germline V gene, CDR1 is SEHNR and CDR2 is FQNEAQ (reference sequence). CDR3 nucleotides: TGTGCCAGCAGCTACGGGGACACGAACTATGGCTACACCTTC. Its translation is CASSYGDTNYGYTF. Variable domain in full (rest from reference TRBV7-9 and TRBJ1-2): DTGVSQNPRHKITKRGQNVTFRCDPISEHNRLYWYRQTLGQGPEFLTYFQNEAQLEKSRLLSDRFSAERPKGSFSTLEIQRTEQGDSAMYLCASSYGDTNYGYTFGSGTRLTVV.

CDR3: CAWSVRTDTQYF. CDR3 coding DNA: TGTGCCTGGAGTGTTCGGACAGATACGCAGTATTTT. The chain recombines TRBV30 with TRBJ2-3; no clear D. The germline V gene has CDR1 GTSNPN and CDR2 SVGIG (reference sequence). This CDR3 region has 12 residues. The V gene lost 0 bases and the J gene lost 3 bases, with 4 bases spanning the gap.

With regard to this clone: A junction end diverges from the germline sequence, so it may reflect a read error. The chain carries TRBV19 and TRBJ1-2; D not resolved. The V gene's germline CDR1 is LNHDA and CDR2 SQIVND (reference sequence). This CDR3 has 13 residues. CDR3: CASSLEAGYGYTF. The CDR3 region has the DNA TGTGCCAGTAGTTTAGAGGCAGGCTATGGCTACACCTTC. The full variable domain, in which reference TRBV19 and TRBJ1-2 provide the parts outside the CDR3, is DGGITQSPKYLFRKEGQNVTLSCEQNLNHDAMYWYRQDPGQGLRLIYYSQIVNDFQKGDIAEGYSVSREKKESFPLTVTSAQKNPTAFYLCASSLEAGYGYTFGSGTRLTVV.